These T cell receptor beta chains were read from a single sample in a study of OX40 agonist ivuxolimab in advanced cancers. Measured with immunoSEQ multiplex PCR; TCRdb has only the in-frame clones, and not every one. The profile covers about 73,000 clones, with 90% appearing a single time and 0.5% to 0.55% taken by the ten largest. The sample consisted of CD4+ or CD8+ T cells sorted from blood, taken in a trial of the OX40 agonist ivuxolimab. The receptors here all came from an adult with an advanced solid tumor such as melanoma, head and neck, liver or kidney cancer. Each CDR3 is given with its conserved first and last residue. Fields, in order: D gene, V gene, J gene, clone size, CDR3 DNA, CDR3 protein. D genes are given only for firm matches. Clone size is given for some rows only: seen once, a few or many times, or a class if the clone is expanded.

D gene: TRBD1; V gene: TRBV28; J gene: TRBJ2-7; clone size: once; CDR3 DNA: TGTGCCAGTATGAGACCCCGGGACAGGGGTGTTTACGAGCAGTACTTC; CDR3 protein: CASMRPRDRGVYEQYF
D gene: .; V gene: TRBV6-6; J gene: TRBJ2-7; clone size: .; CDR3 DNA: TGTGCCAGCAGTTACTCTGGGCAGGGCAAAGTGGAGCAGTACTTC; CDR3 protein: CASSYSGQGKVEQYF
D gene: .; V gene: TRBV10-3; J gene: TRBJ1-3; clone size: .; CDR3 DNA: TGTGCCATCAGGCCAAGCTCTGGAAACACCATATATTTT; CDR3 protein: CAIRPSSGNTIYF
D gene: TRBD2; V gene: TRBV7-3; J gene: TRBJ2-2; clone size: .; CDR3 DNA: TGTGCCAGCAGCTTAGGGGCACCCGTAGCGGGAGGAGACACCGGGGAGCTGTTTTTT; CDR3 protein: CASSLGAPVAGGDTGELFF
D gene: .; V gene: TRBV6-1; J gene: TRBJ2-3; clone size: .; CDR3 DNA: TGTGCCAGCAGTGTGGGAGTGGGCACAGATACGCAGTATTTT; CDR3 protein: CASSVGVGTDTQYF
D gene: TRBD2; V gene: TRBV2; J gene: TRBJ2-7; clone size: .; CDR3 DNA: TGTGCCAGCAGTGAAGGGGGGGGAGGAAGCTACGAGCAGTACTTC; CDR3 protein: CASSEGGGGSYEQYF
D gene: TRBD1; V gene: TRBV7-2; J gene: TRBJ1-1; clone size: once; CDR3 DNA: TGTGCCAGCAGCCCCAGGACAGGCATGAACACTGAAGCTTTCTTT; CDR3 protein: CASSPRTGMNTEAFF
D gene: .; V gene: TRBV5-4; J gene: TRBJ2-7; clone size: .; CDR3 DNA: TGTGCCAGCAGCGACGCCTACGAGCAGTACTTC; CDR3 protein: CASSDAYEQYF
D gene: .; V gene: TRBV6-5; J gene: TRBJ2-7; clone size: .; CDR3 DNA: TGTGCCAGCAGTTACTCCGGACAGTCCTACGAGCAGTACTTC; CDR3 protein: CASSYSGQSYEQYF
D gene: TRBD1; V gene: TRBV6-1; J gene: TRBJ1-5; clone size: once; CDR3 DNA: TGTGCCAGCAGCCAGACAGGGGGACAGCCCCAGCATTTT; CDR3 protein: CASSQTGGQPQHF
D gene: .; V gene: TRBV2; J gene: TRBJ1-2; clone size: .; CDR3 DNA: TGTGCCAGCAGGGGCGTCCGCTATGGCTACACCTTC; CDR3 protein: CASRGVRYGYTF
D gene: .; V gene: TRBV18; J gene: TRBJ2-2; clone size: .; CDR3 DNA: TGTGCCAGCTCACCGGAGGGTGACTCCGGGGAGCTGTTTTTT; CDR3 protein: CASSPEGDSGELFF
D gene: .; V gene: TRBV6-5; J gene: TRBJ1-6; clone size: .; CDR3 DNA: TGTGCCAGCAGCGCCGGACCGACTTATAATTCACCCCTCCACTTT; CDR3 protein: CASSAGPTYNSPLHF
D gene: .; V gene: TRBV5-1; J gene: TRBJ2-5; clone size: few; CDR3 DNA: TGCGCCAGCAGCTTGATCGCGACAGATAAAGAAGAGACCCAGTACTTC; CDR3 protein: CASSLIATDKEETQYF
D gene: TRBD2; V gene: TRBV28; J gene: TRBJ2-3; clone size: .; CDR3 DNA: TGTGCCAGCAGTCCCGTCACTGAGCGGGGGCGCACAGATACGCAGTATTTT; CDR3 protein: CASSPVTERGRTDTQYF
D gene: TRBD1; V gene: TRBV28; J gene: TRBJ2-7; clone size: .; CDR3 DNA: TGTGCCAGCAGGACAGGGCCAACCTACGAGCAGTACTTC; CDR3 protein: CASRTGPTYEQYF
D gene: .; V gene: TRBV6-4; J gene: TRBJ2-3; clone size: .; CDR3 DNA: TGTGCCAGCAGTGATACGGGGAGCACAGATACGCAGTATTTT; CDR3 protein: CASSDTGSTDTQYF
D gene: TRBD1; V gene: TRBV5-1; J gene: TRBJ2-7; clone size: .; CDR3 DNA: TGCGCCAGCAGCTTGGCCGGGACAGGTAAACCCTACGAGCAGTACTTC; CDR3 protein: CASSLAGTGKPYEQYF
D gene: .; V gene: TRBV1; J gene: TRBJ1-1; clone size: .; CDR3 DNA: TGCACCAGCTGCCAGGGGGCCGGGTCTGAAGCTTTCTTT; CDR3 protein: CTSCQGAGSEAFF
D gene: TRBD1; V gene: TRBV5-3; J gene: TRBJ1-2; clone size: once; CDR3 DNA: TGTGCCAGAAGCCTAGGACAGGCTCTTAGTTACTATGGCTACACCTTC; CDR3 protein: CARSLGQALSYYGYTF
D gene: TRBD2; V gene: TRBV7-9; J gene: TRBJ2-5; clone size: .; CDR3 DNA: TGTGCCAGCGCCCGGGAGGGCGGGACCCAGTACTTC; CDR3 protein: CASAREGGTQYF
D gene: TRBD2; V gene: TRBV7-2; J gene: TRBJ2-1; clone size: .; CDR3 DNA: TGTGCCAGCAGCTTGGTAGCGGGTACCTACAATGAGCAGTTCTTC; CDR3 protein: CASSLVAGTYNEQFF
D gene: .; V gene: TRBV11-2; J gene: TRBJ1-3; clone size: .; CDR3 DNA: TGTGCCAGCAGCGGGGTGGTCTCTGGAAACACCATATATTTT; CDR3 protein: CASSGVVSGNTIYF
D gene: TRBD1; V gene: TRBV7-2; J gene: TRBJ1-2; clone size: .; CDR3 DNA: TGTGCCAGCAGCTTAGAGCCAGGGGGGACCTATGGCTACACCTTC; CDR3 protein: CASSLEPGGTYGYTF
D gene: TRBD1; V gene: TRBV28; J gene: TRBJ1-6; clone size: .; CDR3 DNA: TGTGCCAGCACTCTTGGGCGGACAGGAGTCTCACCCCTCCACTTT; CDR3 protein: CASTLGRTGVSPLHF
D gene: .; V gene: TRBV6-6; J gene: TRBJ2-2; clone size: .; CDR3 DNA: TGTGCCAGCAGTAACGGACTGGCGAACACCGGGGAGCTGTTTTTT; CDR3 protein: CASSNGLANTGELFF
D gene: TRBD2; V gene: TRBV25-1; J gene: TRBJ2-5; clone size: .; CDR3 DNA: TGTGCCAGCAGTGAGCACGGGACTAGCGGGAAACAAGAGACCCAGTACTTC; CDR3 protein: CASSEHGTSGKQETQYF
D gene: TRBD2; V gene: TRBV29-1; J gene: TRBJ2-1; clone size: .; CDR3 DNA: TGCAGCGTCCCGGGACTAGCGGGGAATGAGCAGTTCTTC; CDR3 protein: CSVPGLAGNEQFF
D gene: .; V gene: TRBV7-9; J gene: TRBJ2-5; clone size: .; CDR3 DNA: TGTGCCAGCAGCTTAGGACAGAAAGGGACCCAGTACTTC; CDR3 protein: CASSLGQKGTQYF
D gene: .; V gene: TRBV10-3; J gene: TRBJ2-1; clone size: once; CDR3 DNA: TGTGCCATCAGTGAGCCGACCAAGTACGGCGACGTGCAGTTCTTC; CDR3 protein: CAISEPTKYGDVQFF
D gene: .; V gene: TRBV5-6; J gene: TRBJ2-1; clone size: .; CDR3 DNA: TGTGCCAGCAGCCTTGTCATGGCAGGGGAGTACAATGAGCAGTTCTTC; CDR3 protein: CASSLVMAGEYNEQFF
D gene: TRBD1; V gene: TRBV30; J gene: TRBJ1-5; clone size: .; CDR3 DNA: TGTGCCTGGAGTCAATGGACAGGGAGCGACAGCAATCAGCCCCAGCATTTT; CDR3 protein: CAWSQWTGSDSNQPQHF
D gene: .; V gene: TRBV18; J gene: TRBJ2-1; clone size: .; CDR3 DNA: TGTGCCAGCTCACCACGGCCGCGGGATCCCCTACTCTACAATGAGCAGTTCTTC; CDR3 protein: CASSPRPRDPLLYNEQFF
D gene: .; V gene: TRBV7-8; J gene: TRBJ1-5; clone size: .; CDR3 DNA: TGTGCCAGCAGCTTAAGCAATCAGCCCCAGCATTTT; CDR3 protein: CASSLSNQPQHF
D gene: TRBD2; V gene: TRBV11-2; J gene: TRBJ2-1; clone size: .; CDR3 DNA: TGTGCCAGCAGCTCCAACGTAGCTAGCGGGAGTCCGTGGAATGAGCAGTTCTTC; CDR3 protein: CASSSNVASGSPWNEQFF
D gene: TRBD2; V gene: TRBV18; J gene: TRBJ2-5; clone size: once; CDR3 DNA: TGTGCCAGCTCACCCTGGACTAGCGGGAGTGGAGAGACCCAGTACTTC; CDR3 protein: CASSPWTSGSGETQYF
D gene: TRBD1; V gene: TRBV7-2; J gene: TRBJ2-1; clone size: .; CDR3 DNA: TGTGCCAGCAGACAACAGGGGTTCTCCTACAATGAGCAGTTCTTC; CDR3 protein: CASRQQGFSYNEQFF
D gene: TRBD1; V gene: TRBV10-3; J gene: TRBJ1-4; clone size: .; CDR3 DNA: TGTGCCATCAGTCGACAGGGGGCGACTAATGAAAAACTGTTTTTT; CDR3 protein: CAISRQGATNEKLFF
D gene: TRBD2; V gene: TRBV5-1; J gene: TRBJ2-1; clone size: .; CDR3 DNA: TGCGCCAGCAGCTTGGCCCTAGCGGGGTACAATGAGCAGTTCTTC; CDR3 protein: CASSLALAGYNEQFF
D gene: TRBD2; V gene: TRBV7-9; J gene: TRBJ2-5; clone size: .; CDR3 DNA: TGTGCCAGCAGCTTAACGGGACTAGCGGGAGGCCAAGAGACCCAGTACTTC; CDR3 protein: CASSLTGLAGGQETQYF
D gene: .; V gene: TRBV9; J gene: TRBJ2-2; clone size: .; CDR3 DNA: TGTGCCAGCAGCCCCTCCCCGGGCTACACCGGGGAGCTGTTTTTT; CDR3 protein: CASSPSPGYTGELFF
D gene: .; V gene: TRBV4-1; J gene: TRBJ2-7; clone size: .; CDR3 DNA: TGCGCCAGCAGCCAAGAACGGAGGGACGAGCAGTACTTC; CDR3 protein: CASSQERRDEQYF
D gene: TRBD1; V gene: TRBV29-1; J gene: TRBJ2-7; clone size: once; CDR3 DNA: TGCAGCGTAGCCGACAGGGCCGGTTCCTACGAGCAGTACTTC; CDR3 protein: CSVADRAGSYEQYF
D gene: .; V gene: TRBV19; J gene: TRBJ2-5; clone size: .; CDR3 DNA: TGTGCCAGTAGCGGAGAAGAGACCCAGTACTTC; CDR3 protein: CASSGEETQYF
D gene: .; V gene: TRBV2; J gene: TRBJ2-1; clone size: .; CDR3 DNA: TGTGCCAGCAGTGAACGGCCCCTCGTAGGAATGCATGAGCAGTTCTTC; CDR3 protein: CASSERPLVGMHEQFF
D gene: TRBD1; V gene: TRBV10-2; J gene: TRBJ2-3; clone size: .; CDR3 DNA: TGCGCCAGCAGTGAGTCGGGGACAGGCACAGATACGCAGTATTTT; CDR3 protein: CASSESGTGTDTQYF
D gene: TRBD1; V gene: TRBV7-2; J gene: TRBJ1-3; clone size: .; CDR3 DNA: TGTGCCAGCAGCTTGGGACAGGGAGCCGACCACTCTGGAAACACCATATATTTT; CDR3 protein: CASSLGQGADHSGNTIYF
D gene: .; V gene: TRBV19; J gene: TRBJ1-1; clone size: .; CDR3 DNA: TGTGCCAGTAGTATAGGAAAGAACACTGAAGCTTTCTTT; CDR3 protein: CASSIGKNTEAFF